The 14 T cell receptor beta chains listed next were all sequenced from one sample in a study of blood T cell repertoires in COVID-19. Clones were read by immunoSEQ multiplex PCR, and TCRdb kept only the in-frame ones, dropping some. The table shows over 600,000 clones, with 85% to 90% occurring only once. The sample was peripheral blood. The receptors stem from a young woman with acute or convalescent COVID-19.

This sequence joins TRBV4-2 and TRBJ2-1, with D possibly TRBD1 on 5 matching bases. The CDR3 has 17 amino acids. The V gene lost 2 bases and the J gene lost 1 base, with 15 bases spanning the gap. CDR1 and CDR2 from the germline V gene are LGHNA and YNFKEQ. Here the CDR3 reads CASSQIIQGMSYNEQFF. CDR3 sequence (DNA): TGTGCCAGCAGCCAAATAATTCAGGGAATGTCCTACAATGAGCAGTTCTTC.

J is TRBJ1-3 and V is TRBV12-5; D is uncertain. From germline, CDR1 is LGHNT and CDR2 FRNRAP. Trimming removed 5 bases at V and 4 bases at J, with 9 bases between. This CDR3 comprises 13 residues. DNA of the CDR3: TGTGCTAGTGGTCCACAACAGGGAAACACCATATATTTT. This encodes CASGPQQGNTIYF.

The chain is built from TRBV7-2 and TRBJ2-7; TRBD1 agrees at 7 bases. The V segment lost 1 base and the J segment 6 bases; nucleotides outside the gene matches: 6. The length of the CDR3 is 14 residues. From germline, CDR1 is SGHTA and CDR2 FQGNSA. CDR3 DNA: TGTGCCAGCAGCTTAGACAGGGGACGATGCGAGCAGTACTTC. Translating it yields CASSLDRGRCEQYF.

The chain employs TRBV25-1 and TRBJ2-7; weak D call: TRBD1 (6 bases). Germline V lookup: CDR1 MGHDK, CDR2 SYGVNS. The CDR3 is 14 residues long. V was shortened by 2 bases and J by 3 bases, with 11 bases between the two germline ends. The CDR3 protein is CASSEPNRVYEQYF. The CDR3 nucleotides read TGTGCCAGCAGTGAACCGAACAGGGTCTACGAGCAGTACTTC.

The rearrangement links TRBV10-3 to TRBJ1-6; 8 bases map to TRBD1. CDR1 is ENHRY, CDR2 SYGVKD, per germline. This CDR3 contains 15 residues. The junction had 8 bases not matched to a gene; V was cut back by 3 bases and J by 10 bases. The CDR3 nucleotides read TGTGCCATCAGTGATCAGGACAGGGAGACGTCACCCCTCCACTTT. It encodes CAISDQDRETSPLHF.

The chain uses TRBV19 and TRBJ1-5, with 8 bases identical to TRBD1. Germline CDR1 reads LNHDA; CDR2 reads SQIVND (reference sequence). The CDR3 has 15 residues. The trim removed 5 bases at V and 6 bases at J, leaving 9 bases unmatched. The CDR3 is CASSEQGARGQPQHF. Here the CDR3 DNA reads TGTGCCAGTAGTGAGCAGGGGGCGCGCGGTCAGCCCCAGCATTTT.

The chain carries TRBV5-1 and TRBJ2-3; D not resolved. The V gene lost 4 bases and the J gene lost 5 bases, with 8 bases spanning the gap. Looked up from germline, CDR1 is SGHRS and CDR2 is YFSETQ. The CDR3 has 12 amino acids. The CDR3 loop is CASSIGLDTQYF. CDR3 in DNA: TGCGCCAGCAGCATTGGGCTAGATACGCAGTATTTT.

The chain has TRBV4-1 and TRBJ1-4; D uncertain. V lost 1 base and J lost 0, with 9 bases in between. Germline CDR1 and CDR2: MGHRA and YSYEKL. This CDR3 is 16 amino acids long. This CDR3 reads CASSQACGATNEKLFF. The CDR3 nucleotides are TGCGCCAGCAGCCAAGCTTGCGGGGCAACTAATGAAAAACTGTTTTTT.

The V and J genes are TRBV7-9 and TRBJ1-1; possibly TRBD1 for D (6 bases). The CDR3 has 14 residues. Germline loops: CDR1 SEHNR, CDR2 FQNEAQ (reference sequence). V shed 8 bases and J shed 5 bases, with 18 bases lying between them. CDR3 in amino acids: CASGGGLLRTEAFF. The CDR3 region has the DNA TGTGCCAGCGGGGGGGGCTTATTAAGGACTGAAGCTTTCTTT.

This rearrangement joins TRBV2 to TRBJ2-2, with 8 nucleotides matching TRBD1. The CDR3 spans 14 residues. Germline V lookup: CDR1 SNHLY, CDR2 FYNNEI. V shed 6 bases, J shed 3 bases, and the junction held 3 bases outside the gene matches. CDR3 bases: TGTGCCAGCAGGGGACAGGTGTACACCGGGGAGCTGTTTTTT. Translating gives CASRGQVYTGELFF.

This clone was counted between two and nine times. This chain connects TRBV6-5 to TRBJ2-1, with 9 positions matching TRBD2. The CDR3 contains 16 residues. The germline gives CDR1 MNHEY, CDR2 SVGAGI. V lost 2 bases to trimming and J lost 7 bases; unmatched junction nucleotides: 9. This CDR3 is CASSYRGGGARNEQFF. The CDR3 nucleotides read TGTGCCAGCAGTTACAGGGGCGGGGGGGCCAGGAATGAGCAGTTCTTC.

The chain recombines TRBV5-1 with TRBJ2-3, with 7 bases aligning to TRBD2. This CDR3 contains 15 residues. The V gene's germline CDR1 is SGHRS and CDR2 YFSETQ. V shed 0 bases, J shed 2 bases, and the junction held 3 bases outside the gene matches. The CDR3 protein is CASSLEGLPTDTQYF. The CDR3 bases are TGCGCCAGCAGCTTGGAGGGACTACCCACAGATACGCAGTATTTT.

About this clone itself: The sample contains more than one DNA sequence encoding this CDR3. This chain uses TRBV18 with TRBJ1-2, with D maybe TRBD1 (5 bases). Trimming removed 3 bases from V and 4 bases from J, with 9 bases in between. CDR1 and CDR2 from the germline V gene are KGHSH and LQKENI. The CDR3 has 13 amino acids. In nucleotides, the CDR3 is TGTGCCAGCTCACCTGACAGCTTCTATGGCTACACCTTC. Amino acid sequence: CASSPDSFYGYTF.

V usage is TRBV28 and J usage is TRBJ1-2; 10 bases map to TRBD1. V shed 6 bases, J shed 5 bases, and the junction held 9 bases outside the gene matches. In germline, CDR1 is MDHEN, CDR2 SYDVKM. This CDR3 is built from 15 residues. The CDR3 nucleotides are TGTGCCAGCAGCCCCGGGGACAGGGGTATGTATGGCTACACCTTC. Protein: CASSPGDRGMYGYTF.